The 21 T cell receptor beta chains listed next were all sequenced from one sample in a study of identical twins. TCRdb independently ran MiXCR on the 5' RACE reads; one entry per CDR3 protein. The repertoire includes about 520,000 distinct CDR3 sequences, around 20% of them detected once, and roughly 0.9% sits in the top ten. The same sample was also used in a study of T cells expressing NK-cell markers.

The sample consisted of CD4+ T cells sorted from blood. The receptors derive from a woman in her late teens or twenties in good health.

The chain links TRBV4-3 to TRBJ2-7; either TRBD1 or TRBD2 may fit D (5 bases each). Germline assignment: CDR1 LGHNA and CDR2 YSLEER. The CDR3 is 15 amino acids. With 4 bases removed from V and 4 bases from J, the gap between germline ends came to 17 bases. The CDR3 nucleotides read TGCGCCAGCAGCCGAGACAGAGGGGTCAAATACGAGCAGTACTTC. Amino acid sequence: CASSRDRGVKYEQYF.

The chain uses TRBV20-1 and TRBJ2-3; 8 bases align to TRBD2. Germline values: CDR1 DFQATT, CDR2 SNEGSKA (reference sequence). The CDR3 extends over 15 amino acids. V shed 2 bases, J shed 1 base, and the junction held 5 bases outside the gene matches. DNA for the CDR3: TGCAGTGCTAGAAAAGCGGGGGCGGGCACAGATACGCAGTATTTT. It yields the protein CSARKAGAGTDTQYF.

The V and J genes are TRBV20-1 and TRBJ2-3; either TRBD1 or TRBD2 may supply D (5 bases each). The CDR3 spans 15 residues. Germline V CDR1 and CDR2: DFQATT, SNEGSKA (reference sequence). The V and J ends lost 6 bases and 0 bases respectively, with 16 bases between them. The CDR3, as DNA: TGCAGTGCCAACCTGGGGACGACTAGCACAGATACGCAGTATTTT. Encoded protein: CSANLGTTSTDTQYF.

V is TRBV4-3 and J is TRBJ2-3; D is unclear. The CDR3 has 17 residues. Trimming left V 3 bases short and J 0 bases short, with 16 bases between. The germline gives CDR1 LGHNA, CDR2 YSLEER. CDR3 nucleotide sequence: TGCGCCAGCAGCCATGGGGTAGCATCCCGTAGCACAGATACGCAGTATTTT. Translated: CASSHGVASRSTDTQYF.

This clonotype came up many times. The chain couples TRBV20-1 to TRBJ2-3; TRBD2 matches 15 bases. J gave up 5 bases and V 3 bases, and 6 bases lay outside the gene matches. The CDR3 contains 16 residues. CDR1 and CDR2 (germline): DFQATT, SNEGSKA (reference sequence). CDR3: CSASGTSGGMLDTQYF. DNA for the CDR3: TGCAGTGCTAGCGGGACTAGCGGGGGGATGTTAGATACGCAGTATTTT.

On this clonotype itself: Relative to the germline gene, one junction end is altered; a read error may explain this. The V and J genes are TRBV20-1 and TRBJ2-6; a possible D gene is TRBD2 (5 bases). This CDR3 comprises 12 residues. CDR1 is DFQATT and CDR2 is SNEGSKA in the germline V gene (reference sequence). As DNA, the CDR3 is TGCAGCGCTACTAGGATATCGGGTGTCCTGACTTTC. Protein product: CSATRISGVLTF.

The rearrangement uses TRBV4-1 and TRBJ1-1, with unresolved D. Per the germline V gene, CDR1 is MGHRA and CDR2 is YSYEKL. The V and J ends lost 2 bases and 4 bases respectively, with 17 bases between them. The CDR3 covers 16 residues. The DNA of the CDR3 is TGCGCCAGCAGCCAATGGGAGCGGTCCGCGGGCACTGAAGCTTTCTTT. This sequence encodes CASSQWERSAGTEAFF.

The rearrangement links TRBV7-9 to TRBJ2-5; the D call may be TRBD1 or TRBD2 (5 bases each). This CDR3 contains 11 residues. Deletions cut 11 bases from V and 6 bases from J, with 13 bases between. CDR1 and CDR2 (germline): SEHNR, FQNEAQ (reference sequence). The CDR3 loop is CALMGVQTQYF. CDR3 DNA: TGTGCCCTGATGGGGGTGCAGACCCAGTACTTC.

This clonotype was recorded many times. This chain links TRBV29-1 with TRBJ1-5, with D perhaps TRBD1 (6 bases). Germline CDR1 is SQVTM and CDR2 is ANQGSEA. Between the trimmed V and J ends, which lost 5 bases and 0 bases, there was a span of 14 bases. The CDR3 is made up of 15 amino acids. CDR3 amino acids: CSVTGARDSNQPQHF. CDR3 sequence (DNA): TGCAGCGTTACGGGGGCCAGGGATAGCAATCAGCCCCAGCATTTT.

This clonotype was seen only a few times. This chain joins TRBV18 and TRBJ2-7, with TRBD2 matching over 9 bases. CDR3 length equals 17 residues. V was pared by 0 bases and J by 2 bases, with 8 bases of the junction left unmatched. Germline lookup yields CDR1 KGHSH and CDR2 LQKENI. CDR3 amino acids: CASSPPFLAGGPYEQYF. CDR3 DNA sequence: TGTGCCAGCTCACCACCATTCCTGGCGGGAGGGCCCTACGAGCAGTACTTC.

The chain employs TRBV29-1 and TRBJ1-2; D is possibly TRBD1 (5 bases). Germline CDR1 and CDR2: SQVTM and ANQGSEA. This CDR3 spans 14 amino acids. V lost 4 bases and J lost 7, with 19 bases in between. CDR3 amino acids: CSVAARVGLSGYTF. In DNA form, the CDR3 reads TGCAGCGTTGCAGCCAGGGTAGGACTAAGTGGCTACACCTTC.

V is TRBV6-5 and J is TRBJ2-5, with 8 bases that match TRBD2. Losses at the gene ends were 2 bases for V and 6 bases for J; bases not matched to a gene: 5. The length of the CDR3 is 14 residues. Germline V gene lookup returns CDR1 MNHEY and CDR2 SVGAGI. The CDR3 bases are TGTGCCAGCAGTTACCCCAGCGGGAGTCAGACCCAGTACTTC. Translation: CASSYPSGSQTQYF.

The chain has TRBV3-1 and TRBJ2-1; 13 bases are shared with TRBD2. The CDR3 contains 18 residues. Looked up from germline, CDR1 is LGHDT and CDR2 is YNNKEL (reference sequence). After removal of 4 bases from V and 9 bases from J, the junction contained 15 bases not matched to a gene. Here the CDR3 reads CASSPAGTSGARGGEQFF. CDR3 nucleotide sequence: TGTGCCAGCAGCCCAGCCGGGACTAGCGGGGCCCGCGGGGGTGAGCAGTTCTTC.

The V and J genes are TRBV10-3 and TRBJ2-1; the D gene is possibly TRBD2 (6 bases). The CDR3 is 15 amino acids. CDR1 and CDR2 from the germline V gene are ENHRY and SYGVKD. V was trimmed by 2 bases and J by 7 bases, leaving 15 bases between them. Here the CDR3 DNA reads TGTGCCATCAGTGAGCCGGGACTCGCCCAAAATGAGCAGTTCTTC. Translating it yields CAISEPGLAQNEQFF.

This rearrangement joins TRBV7-9 to TRBJ2-5, with 10 bases aligning to TRBD2. The V gene's germline CDR1 is SEHNR and CDR2 FQNEAQ (reference sequence). Trimming at V came to 6 bases and at J to 5 bases, leaving 6 bases not matched to a gene. The CDR3 runs 14 residues. The CDR3: CASSIGLAAETQYF. In DNA form, the CDR3 reads TGTGCCAGCAGTATAGGACTAGCGGCGGAGACCCAGTACTTC. Looking up the rest from reference TRBV7-9 and TRBJ2-5 gives the full variable domain: DTGVSQNPRHKITKRGQNVTFRCDPISEHNRLYWYRQTLGQGPEFLTYFQNEAQLEKSRLLSDRFSAERPKGSFSTLEIQRTEQGDSAMYLCASSIGLAAETQYFGPGTRLLVL.

This clonotype showed up just a few times. This chain joins TRBV6-1 and TRBJ2-7; weak D call: TRBD2 (5 bases). This CDR3 is 14 amino acids long. Germline V lookup: CDR1 MNHNS, CDR2 SASEGT. The germline V and J ends were trimmed by 0 bases and 9 bases, with 15 bases remaining between them. CDR3 DNA sequence: TGTGCCAGCAGTGAAGCGCTGAGGGCTGCCGCGCAGTACTTC. It translates to CASSEALRAAAQYF.

The V and J genes are TRBV20-1 and TRBJ2-3; TRBD2 matches at 11 bases. After removal of 4 bases from V and 5 bases from J, the junction contained 5 bases not matched to a gene. The germline CDR1 and CDR2 sequences are DFQATT and SNEGSKA (reference sequence). The CDR3 spans 14 residues. The CDR3 region is CSATLAGVQDTQYF. The CDR3 DNA sequence: TGCAGTGCTACACTAGCGGGAGTTCAAGATACGCAGTATTTT.

The chain couples TRBV7-2 to TRBJ2-7; no clear D gene. The ends were cut back, 3 bases at V and 6 bases at J, with 12 bases in the middle. CDR1 and CDR2 (germline): SGHTA, FQGNSA. The CDR3 runs to 13 residues. The CDR3 reads CASSFFSWGEQYF. For the CDR3, the DNA is TGTGCCAGCAGCTTCTTCTCCTGGGGCGAGCAGTACTTC.

The chain recombines TRBV6-5 with TRBJ1-1, with D possibly being TRBD1 (6 bases). This CDR3 has 15 amino acids. V gave up 2 bases and J gave up 5 bases, with 15 bases separating them. CDR1 is MNHEY, CDR2 SVGAGI, per germline. The CDR3 region is CASSYHYRVQTEAFF. The CDR3 bases are TGTGCCAGCAGTTACCATTACAGGGTTCAGACTGAAGCTTTCTTT.

This clonotype was observed a handful of times. The V gene is TRBV20-1, the J gene TRBJ2-7; D perhaps matches TRBD1 (5 bases). The CDR3 sequence is 14 residues long. The germline V gene encodes CDR1 DFQATT and CDR2 SNEGSKA (reference sequence). The V and J ends lost 0 bases and 5 bases respectively, with 14 bases between them. The CDR3 DNA is TGCAGTGCTAGAGATGGATTCCAGGGCCACGAGCAGTACTTC. Amino acid sequence: CSARDGFQGHEQYF.

In its sample, this clonotype was seen a few times. The DNA for the CDR3 is TGCGCCAGCAGCTATTTCGGTCGGACCTACGAGCAGTACTTC. Translated: CASSYFGRTYEQYF. The rearrangement joins TRBV5-1 to TRBJ2-7; D is unclear. This CDR3 is built from 14 residues. V lost 3 bases, J lost 2 bases, and 12 bases lay in between. Germline CDR1 is SGHRS and CDR2 is YFSETQ.